This T cell receptor (beta chain) was sequenced for a study of cytotoxic CD8 clonotypes in ibrutinib-treated CLL. As for the study in general: Samples averaged 255,043 productive templates and 80,000 to 100,000 productive rearrangements.

The protocol was immunoSEQ multiplex PCR, while the TCRdb copy is restricted to in-frame clones and leaves out a portion. The table has roughly 150,000 clones, 81% seen once. This CDR3 spans 14 amino acids. Trimming removed 3 bases from V and 0 bases from J, with 5 bases in between. The germline gives CDR1 SGHTA, CDR2 FQGNSA. The V call is TRBV7-2, the J call TRBJ1-4; D remains unclear. The sequenced sample was PBMCs, obtained after 12 months of ibrutinib treatment. This receptor was obtained from a human donor with chronic lymphocytic leukemia. CDR3 in amino acids: CASSFQATNEKLFF. The CDR3 region has the DNA TGTGCCAGCAGCTTCCAGGCAACTAATGAAAAACTGTTTTTT.